Listed below are T cell receptor beta chains from one sample, sequenced in a study of CD8 T cells in Susac syndrome. Via MiXCR, TCRdb re-called the immunoSEQ multiplex PCR reads, giving one row per CDR3 protein. The table records 100,000 to 150,000 distinct CDR3 sequences, just under 95% of them present only once. Material: CD8+ T cells from PBMCs. The receptor source for this set is a human donor with Susac syndrome. The CDR3 runs from the conserved cysteine through the conserved F or W. The order of the fields is CDR3 protein, CDR3 DNA, V gene, J gene, D gene, clone size. A D gene is named only where the DNA matches it firmly. Size tells how often a clone was seen (once, few, many) or the class of an expanded clone, and some rows leave it out.

CDR3: CASSQEASGGEETQYF
DNA: TGTGCCAGCAGCCAAGAGGCTAGCGGGGGGGAAGAGACCCAGTACTTC
V: TRBV3-1
J: TRBJ2-5
D: TRBD2
size: .

CDR3: CASSLDLRADNEQFF
DNA: TGTGCCAGCAGCTTAGACCTCAGGGCCGACAATGAGCAGTTCTTC
V: TRBV11-2
J: TRBJ2-1
D: .
size: .

CDR3: CASSPGTGEYEQYF
DNA: TGTGCCAGCAGTCCCGGGACAGGGGAGTACGAGCAGTACTTC
V: TRBV7-9
J: TRBJ2-7
D: TRBD1
size: .

CDR3: CASSQDKLAGPYEQYF
DNA: TGTGCCAGCAGCCAAGATAAATTAGCGGGGCCCTACGAGCAGTACTTC
V: TRBV3-1
J: TRBJ2-7
D: TRBD2
size: .

CDR3: CSVEEGRQEGNEQFF
DNA: TGCAGCGTTGAAGAGGGGAGACAGGAAGGCAATGAGCAGTTCTTC
V: TRBV29-1
J: TRBJ2-1
D: .
size: .

CDR3: CASSQSLGSYEQYF
DNA: TGTGCCAGCAGCCAAAGTTTAGGGAGCTACGAGCAGTACTTC
V: TRBV3-1
J: TRBJ2-7
D: .
size: .

CDR3: CASSLAGGGGYTF
DNA: TGCGCCAGCAGCCTGGCCGGGGGAGGAGGCTACACCTTC
V: TRBV5-1
J: TRBJ1-2
D: .
size: .

CDR3: CSARDSEPGNTIYF
DNA: TGCAGTGCTAGAGATTCGGAACCTGGAAACACCATATATTTT
V: TRBV20-1
J: TRBJ1-3
D: .
size: .

CDR3: CSASGQGYGYTF
DNA: TGCAGTGCTAGTGGACAGGGGTACGGCTACACCTTC
V: TRBV20-1
J: TRBJ1-2
D: TRBD1
size: once

CDR3: CASSLAGRWTDTQYF
DNA: TGTGCCAGCAGCTTAGCGGGGCGGTGGACAGATACGCAGTATTTT
V: TRBV7-2
J: TRBJ2-3
D: .
size: .